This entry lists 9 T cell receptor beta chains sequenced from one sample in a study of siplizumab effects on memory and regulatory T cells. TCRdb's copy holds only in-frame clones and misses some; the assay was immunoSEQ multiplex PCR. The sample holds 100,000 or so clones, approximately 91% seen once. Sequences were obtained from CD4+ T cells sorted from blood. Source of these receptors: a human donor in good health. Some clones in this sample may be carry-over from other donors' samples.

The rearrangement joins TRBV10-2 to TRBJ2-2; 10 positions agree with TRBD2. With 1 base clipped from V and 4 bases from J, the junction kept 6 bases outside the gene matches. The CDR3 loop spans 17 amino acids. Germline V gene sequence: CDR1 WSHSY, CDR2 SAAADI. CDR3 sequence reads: CASSEFLAGDSTGELFF. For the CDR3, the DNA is TGCGCCAGCAGTGAGTTTCTAGCGGGAGATAGCACCGGGGAGCTGTTTTTT.

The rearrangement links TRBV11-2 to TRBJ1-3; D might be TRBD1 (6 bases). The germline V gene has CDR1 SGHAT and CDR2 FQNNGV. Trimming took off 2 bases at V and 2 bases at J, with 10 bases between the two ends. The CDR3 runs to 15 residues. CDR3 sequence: CASSLRGATGNTIYF. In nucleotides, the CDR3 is TGTGCCAGCAGCTTACGGGGGGCAACTGGAAACACCATATATTTT.

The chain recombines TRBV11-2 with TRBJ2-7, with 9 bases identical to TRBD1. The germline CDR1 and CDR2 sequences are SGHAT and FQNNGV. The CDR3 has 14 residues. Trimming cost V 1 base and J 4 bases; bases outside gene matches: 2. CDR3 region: CASSLGTGAYEQYF. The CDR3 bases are TGTGCCAGCAGCTTAGGGACAGGGGCTTACGAGCAGTACTTC.

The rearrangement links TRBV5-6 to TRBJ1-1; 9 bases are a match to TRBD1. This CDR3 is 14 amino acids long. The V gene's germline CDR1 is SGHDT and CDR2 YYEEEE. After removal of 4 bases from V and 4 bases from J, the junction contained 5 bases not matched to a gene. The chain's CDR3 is CASSVQGATTEAFF. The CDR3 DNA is TGTGCCAGCAGCGTACAGGGGGCGACCACTGAAGCTTTCTTT.

This chain's CDR3 is CASSSINTIYF. The CDR3 DNA follows: TGTGCCAGCAGCTCCATCAACACCATATATTTT. The chain combines TRBV11-1 with TRBJ1-3; D gene unclear. CDR1 is SGHAT, CDR2 FQDESV, per germline (reference sequence). The CDR3 runs 11 residues. The V end was cut by 4 bases, the J end by 7 bases, with 5 bases between.

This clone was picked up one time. In nucleotides, the CDR3 is TGTGCCAGCTCACCAGTTGGCACAGGGAACTATGGCTACACCTTC. It specifies CASSPVGTGNYGYTF. This sequence joins TRBV18 and TRBJ1-2, with a weak D call TRBD1 (6 bases). The CDR3 loop spans 15 amino acids. Trimming shortened V by 2 bases and J by 2 bases, and 12 bases separated the two germline ends. Per germline, CDR1 KGHSH and CDR2 LQKENI.

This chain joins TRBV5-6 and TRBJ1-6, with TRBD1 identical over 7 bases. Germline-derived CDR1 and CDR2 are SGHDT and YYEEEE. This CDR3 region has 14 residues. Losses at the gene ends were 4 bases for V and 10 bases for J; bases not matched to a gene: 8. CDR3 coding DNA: TGTGCCAGCAGCAAGGGACAGTCTGGGTCACCCCTCCACTTT. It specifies CASSKGQSGSPLHF.

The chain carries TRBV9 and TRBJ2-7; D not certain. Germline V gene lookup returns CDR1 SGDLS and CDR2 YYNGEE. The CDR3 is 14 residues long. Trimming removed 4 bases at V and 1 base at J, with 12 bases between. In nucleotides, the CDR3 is TGTGCCAGCAGCCCCCTAGTGGGGTCCTACGAGCAGTACTTC. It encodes CASSPLVGSYEQYF.

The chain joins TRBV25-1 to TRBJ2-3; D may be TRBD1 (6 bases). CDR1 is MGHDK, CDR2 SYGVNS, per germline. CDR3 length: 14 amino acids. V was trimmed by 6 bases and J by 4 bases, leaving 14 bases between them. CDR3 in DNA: TGTGCCAGCAGCGTTTTTGGGGGCGCAGATACGCAGTATTTT. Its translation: CASSVFGGADTQYF.